The present T cell receptor beta chain was sequenced within a study of shared clonotypes between healthy human individuals. About the study: The study drew on two women and a few men aged 18 to 49 as donors.

Repertoires were generated with immunoSEQ multiplex PCR, while TCRdb's copy carries only in-frame clones and drops some. This table has nearly 2 million clones, about 95% appearing once. CD45RO-negative CD8 cells positively selected for CCR7 made up the naive population, which excluded terminally differentiated effector memory CD45RA+ cells. Study-wide findings and caveats: A generally larger estimated richness was seen in naive subsets than in memory subsets. In this cohort, only blood was sampled, and tissue repertoires likely differ. Among several donors, roughly 5.4% of naive CD4 clonotypes were found in common.

To note about this clone: Antigen unknown.

CDR3 size: 14 residues. Germline CDR1 and CDR2: SNHLY and FYNNEI. V shed 11 bases, J shed 5 bases, and the junction held 13 bases outside the gene matches. The gene calls are TRBV2 and TRBJ2-3; TRBD1 agrees at 7 bases. This receptor was obtained from a man aged 18-30 years in good health. The source material was naive CD8+ T cells sorted from blood. The CDR3 region has the DNA TGTGCCGGAGAGGGGGACAGAACGATAGATACGCAGTATTTT. It is translated as CAGEGDRTIDTQYF.